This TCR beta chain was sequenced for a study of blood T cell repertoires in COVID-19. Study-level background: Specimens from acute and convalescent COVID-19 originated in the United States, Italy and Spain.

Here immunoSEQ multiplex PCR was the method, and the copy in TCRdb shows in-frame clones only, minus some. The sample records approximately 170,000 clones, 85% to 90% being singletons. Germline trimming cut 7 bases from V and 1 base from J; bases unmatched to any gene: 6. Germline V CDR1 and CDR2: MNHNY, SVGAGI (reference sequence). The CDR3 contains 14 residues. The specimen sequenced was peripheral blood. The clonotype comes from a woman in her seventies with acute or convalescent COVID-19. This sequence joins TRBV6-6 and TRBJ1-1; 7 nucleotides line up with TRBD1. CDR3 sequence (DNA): TGTGCCAGCATCGTAGGGGGCAAGAACACTGAAGCTTTCTTT. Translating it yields CASIVGGKNTEAFF.